Each of the 13 T cell receptor beta chains below was sequenced from the same sample in a study of neurological immune-mediated disorders. In TCRdb, the 5' RACE reads were re-called with MiXCR into one record per CDR3 protein. The table records about 55,000 distinct CDR3 sequences, approximately 4.4% of them present only once. The sample comprised PBMCs. The receptors derive from a middle-aged man with multiple sclerosis.

The gene calls are TRBV19 and TRBJ2-7; tentatively, D is TRBD1 (6 bases). Germline values: CDR1 LNHDA, CDR2 SQIVND (reference sequence). V was trimmed by 10 bases and J by 6 bases, leaving 13 bases between them. CDR3 length equals 11 residues. The CDR3 is CATQAGVEQYF. The CDR3 bases are TGTGCCACTCAGGCAGGGGTCGAGCAGTACTTC.

The CDR3 DNA sequence: TGTGCCAGCATCCACGAGTCGGGGGGAAACTACGAGCAGTACTTC. Its protein is CASIHESGGNYEQYF. The chain couples TRBV6-6 to TRBJ2-7; 7 nucleotides align to TRBD2. Germline V CDR1 and CDR2: MNHNY, SVGAGI (reference sequence). The CDR3 is 15 residues long. The trim removed 7 bases at V and 3 bases at J, leaving 12 bases unmatched.

This clonotype was counted many times. The chain combines TRBV4-1 with TRBJ2-7; TRBD2 matches 12 bases. Germline CDR1 and CDR2: MGHRA and YSYEKL. The CDR3 extends over 15 amino acids. V dropped 1 base and J dropped 3; count of bases not matched to a gene: 1. CDR3 in DNA: TGCGCCAGCAGCCAAGGGACTAGCGGGATCTACGAGCAGTACTTC. Protein: CASSQGTSGIYEQYF.

This clonotype was recorded many times. The gene calls are TRBV12-3 or TRBV12-4 and TRBJ2-1; 7 bases are shared with TRBD1. This CDR3 region has 15 residues. The V segment lost 6 bases and the J segment 6 bases; nucleotides outside the gene matches: 11. DNA for the CDR3: TGTGCCAGCAGCCGAGGGGGCCCAGTTCGCAATGAGCAGTTCTTC. Residues: CASSRGGPVRNEQFF.

The sample holds a few counts of this clonotype. This may come from a read error, since a much larger clone is one base off. V usage is TRBV5-1 and J usage is TRBJ1-6, with unresolved D. The CDR3 totals 16 residues. From germline, CDR1 is SGHRS and CDR2 YFSETQ. This CDR3 reads CASSFGPRNDNSPLNF. Written as DNA, the CDR3 is TGCGCCAGCAGCTTCGGGCCCCGGAATGATAATTCACCCCTCAACTTT. The entire variable domain, with the rest obtained from reference TRBV5-1 and TRBJ1-6, is as follows: KAGVTQTPRYLIKTRGQQVTLSCSPISGHRSVSWYQQTPGQGLQFLFEYFSETQRNKGNFPGRFSGRQFSNSRSEMNVSTLELGDSALYLCASSFGPRNDNSPLNFGNGTRLTVT.

This clonotype was detected ten times or more. V and J are TRBV2 and TRBJ1-2; maybe TRBD1 (6 bases). Trimming left V 7 bases short and J 8 bases short, with 14 bases between. Germline CDR1 reads SNHLY; CDR2 reads FYNNEI. This CDR3 has 12 amino acids. The CDR3 is CASTTDSRGYTF. CDR3 DNA: TGTGCCAGCACCACGGACAGCCGGGGCTACACCTTC.

This clonotype has ten or more counts. The V and J genes are TRBV5-1 and TRBJ2-7; no reliable D call. Germline CDR1 SGHRS, CDR2 YFSETQ. The CDR3 runs 14 residues. Trimming shortened V by 7 bases and J by 1 base, and 15 bases separated the two germline ends. CDR3 sequence (DNA): TGCGCCAGCTCTTTTCGTGGTCAATCCTACGAGCAGTACTTC. Encoded protein: CASSFRGQSYEQYF.

Many counts were recorded for this clonotype. The genes are TRBV5-6 and TRBJ2-4; D possibly uses TRBD1 or TRBD2 (5 bases each). V dropped 4 bases and J dropped 2 bases, with 10 bases sitting between them. The CDR3 loop spans 14 amino acids. Germline V CDR1 and CDR2: SGHDT, YYEEEE. CDR3 region: CASSLGTSKNIQYF. CDR3 sequence (DNA): TGTGCCAGCAGCCTGGGGACGTCCAAAAACATTCAGTACTTC.

This clonotype was seen repeatedly, ten times or more. The chain links TRBV6-1 to TRBJ2-4; 9 nucleotides agree with TRBD1. Germline CDR1 MNHNS, CDR2 SASEGT. V shed 0 bases, J shed 3 bases, and the junction held 3 bases outside the gene matches. The CDR3 is 16 amino acids. The CDR3 region has the DNA TGTGCCAGCAGTGAAGCGACAGGGGGAGGCAAAAACATTCAGTACTTC. Amino acid sequence: CASSEATGGGKNIQYF.

This clonotype was counted ten times or more. V is TRBV4-1 and J is TRBJ2-7, with 7 bases fitting TRBD2. Germline loops: CDR1 MGHRA, CDR2 YSYEKL. This CDR3 is 14 amino acids long. Trimming took 5 bases from V and 5 from J; bases not matched to a gene: 9. DNA of the CDR3: TGCGCCAGCAGCAAGCCTGGGGGGGTAGACGAGCAGTACTTC. Its translation is CASSKPGGVDEQYF.

This clonotype occurred a few times. V and J are TRBV5-5 and TRBJ2-5; 9 bases are shared with TRBD1. The ends lost 0 bases at V and 5 bases at J; junction bases unmatched: 5. Germline CDR1 reads SGHKS; CDR2 reads YYEKEE (reference sequence). The CDR3 is 15 residues long. CDR3 sequence (DNA): TGTGCCAGCAGCTTGGTTCGGACAGGGGTCGAGACCCAGTACTTC. It is translated as CASSLVRTGVETQYF.

This clonotype occurred many times. This chain connects TRBV2 to TRBJ2-1; 8 bases map to TRBD2. The length of the CDR3 is 12 residues. V dropped 6 bases and J dropped 10; count of bases not matched to a gene: 5. Germline CDR1 and CDR2: SNHLY and FYNNEI. The CDR3 bases are TGTGCCAGCAGACAAGAGCGGGAGGAGCAGTTCTTC. Residues: CASRQEREEQFF.

This clonotype has ten or more counts. The chain is built from TRBV15 and TRBJ2-6, with unresolved D. Trimming stripped 0 bases from V and 2 bases from J, with 8 bases between. The germline gives CDR1 LNHNV, CDR2 YYDKDF (reference sequence). The CDR3 length is 16 residues. The CDR3 bases are TGTGCCACCAGCAGAGATCGGAAGCCTGGGGCCAACGTCCTGACTTTC. Amino acid sequence: CATSRDRKPGANVLTF.